These 25 T cell receptor beta chains share one sample of origin, sequenced in a study of CD8 T cells in ankylosing spondylitis. Using its own MiXCR run on the 5' RACE reads, TCRdb lists one record per CDR3 protein. This table holds fewer than 550,000 distinct CDR3 sequences, roughly 5% found once. Antigens of these TCRs are unknown. Overall study findings and caveats: A TCR beta motif made of about 8 highly homologous variants seemed typical of ankylosing spondylitis blood.

The sample was blood, either unsorted or a sorted T cell fraction (not recorded which). The receptors originated from a male donor with ankylosing spondylitis.

This clonotype was detected ten times or more. The chain is built from TRBV6-2 or TRBV6-3 and TRBJ2-7; D ambiguous. Between the trimmed V and J ends, which lost 5 bases and 2 bases, there was a span of 10 bases. The CDR3 is made up of 13 amino acids. From germline, CDR1 is MNHEY and CDR2 SVGEGT. In nucleotides, the CDR3 is TGTGCCAGCAGTCCCGGACCCACCTACGAGCAGTACTTC. It specifies CASSPGPTYEQYF.

This clonotype appeared many times. This chain connects TRBV9 to TRBJ2-1; TRBD2 agrees at 8 bases. The V segment lost 0 bases and the J segment 7 bases; nucleotides outside the gene matches: 9. The CDR3 has 16 amino acids. CDR1 is SGDLS and CDR2 is YYNGEE in the germline V gene. CDR3 coding DNA: TGTGCCAGCAGCGTAGGTTGGGCGGGGGGCAGGAATGAGCAGTTCTTC. Translation gives CASSVGWAGGRNEQFF.

In its sample, this clonotype was seen many times. V usage is TRBV12-3 or TRBV12-4 and J usage is TRBJ2-7, with TRBD1 matching over 10 bases. V was clipped by 6 bases and J by 6 bases; unmatched bases: 11. This CDR3 has 15 residues. CDR3: CASSITGTGVGEQYF. The CDR3, as DNA: TGTGCCAGCAGCATCACCGGGACAGGGGTAGGCGAGCAGTACTTC.

At least ten counts were recorded for this clonotype. CDR3 DNA sequence: TGTGCCAGCAGCGTTAGCGGGGGCCGTACCTACAATGAGCAGTTCTTC. Its translation: CASSVSGGRTYNEQFF. The chain carries TRBV9 and TRBJ2-1; 9 nucleotides align to TRBD2. The V gene end was trimmed by 2 bases and the J gene end by 2 bases; junction bases not matched to a gene: 5. This CDR3 spans 16 amino acids. Germline V gene sequence: CDR1 SGDLS, CDR2 YYNGEE.

As regards this clonotype: Just one base apart from a much larger clone, this may be a read error. The J gene is TRBJ2-7, the V gene TRBV7-9; 12 bases match TRBD1. CDR3 size: 14 residues. Per germline, CDR1 SEHNR and CDR2 FQNEAQ (reference sequence). The trim removed 4 bases at V and 6 bases at J, leaving 4 bases unmatched. The CDR3 here is CASSSRDRGREQYF. For the CDR3, the DNA is TGTGCCAGCAGCTCCCGGGACAGGGGGCGCGAGCAGTACTTC.

This clonotype was detected only a few times. The CDR3 loop reads CASSTSGRGRTGELFF. In nucleotides, the CDR3 is TGTGCCAGCAGTACTAGCGGGAGAGGTCGGACCGGGGAGCTGTTTTTT. The chain carries TRBV2 and TRBJ2-2, with TRBD2 identical over 11 bases. V dropped 5 bases and J dropped 5; count of bases not matched to a gene: 7. CDR1 is SNHLY and CDR2 is FYNNEI in the germline V gene. This CDR3 is built from 16 residues.

This clonotype was observed a few times. The gene calls are TRBV5-1 and TRBJ2-5; 12 positions agree with TRBD2. With 4 bases clipped from V and 1 base from J, the junction kept 5 bases outside the gene matches. The CDR3 totals 16 residues. The germline V gene has CDR1 SGHRS and CDR2 YFSETQ. CDR3 sequence: CASSIRLAGAQETQYF. The CDR3 DNA is TGCGCCAGCAGCATTCGACTAGCGGGGGCCCAAGAGACCCAGTACTTC.

In this sample, this clonotype turned up many times. The chain links TRBV5-5 to TRBJ2-7; D perhaps matches TRBD1 (7 bases). Looked up from germline, CDR1 is SGHKS and CDR2 is YYEKEE (reference sequence). Trimming pared 3 bases from V and 0 bases from J, leaving 13 bases between. CDR3 length: 15 amino acids. Here the CDR3 DNA reads TGTGCCAGCAGCTCCCGGCGGGACAGCTCCTACGAGCAGTACTTC. Translation gives CASSSRRDSSYEQYF. Combining the CDR3 with reference TRBV5-5 and TRBJ2-7 gives the whole variable domain DAGVTQSPTHLIKTRGQQVTLRCSPISGHKSVSWYQQVLGQGPQFIFQYYEKEERGRGNFPDRFSARQFPNYSSELNVNALLLGDSALYLCASSSRRDSSYEQYFGPGTRLTVT.

The V and J genes are TRBV3-1 and TRBJ2-6; D might be TRBD1 (6 bases). The V end lost 1 base, the J end lost 12 bases, and 7 bases lay between the germline ends. Germline assignment: CDR1 LGHDT and CDR2 YNNKEL (reference sequence). This CDR3 contains 12 residues. CDR3: CASSQVGGVLTF. CDR3 DNA: TGTGCCAGCAGCCAAGTAGGGGGCGTCCTGACTTTC. The full variable domain, with the rest looked up from reference TRBV3-1 and TRBJ2-6, is DTAVSQTPKYLVTQMGNDKSIKCEQNLGHDTMYWYKQDSKKFLKIMFSYNNKELIINETVPNRFSPKSPDKAHLNLHINSLELGDSAVYFCASSQVGGVLTFGAGSRLTVL.

This clonotype was counted at least ten times. The genes are TRBV7-9 and TRBJ1-6; the D gene is possibly TRBD1 (6 bases). The V end was cut by 5 bases, the J end by 6 bases, with 11 bases between. Germline lookup yields CDR1 SEHNR and CDR2 FQNEAQ (reference sequence). The CDR3 covers 14 residues. CDR3 nucleotide sequence: TGTGCCAGCAGCGTTGGACAGAGTAATTCACCCCTCCACTTT. It specifies CASSVGQSNSPLHF.

This clonotype was picked up many times. The chain links TRBV9 to TRBJ2-3; 8 nucleotides line up with TRBD1. Trimming took 4 bases from V and 6 from J; bases not matched to a gene: 7. The V gene's germline CDR1 is SGDLS and CDR2 YYNGEE. CDR3 size: 14 residues. CDR3 nucleotides: TGTGCCAGCAGCCGACAGGGGCGCTATGATACGCAGTATTTT. Its protein product is CASSRQGRYDTQYF.

This clonotype was seen at least ten times. The chain is built from TRBV12-3 or TRBV12-4 and TRBJ1-4; TRBD1 might be the D (6 bases). Between the trimmed V and J ends, which lost 2 bases and 3 bases, there was a span of 10 bases. CDR3 length: 15 amino acids. CDR3 DNA: TGTGCCAGCAGTTTACTGCAGGGGCCTAATGAAAAACTGTTTTTT. Translated, it gives CASSLLQGPNEKLFF.

This clonotype has at least ten counts. J is TRBJ2-1 and V is TRBV5-1, with TRBD2 matching over 13 bases. The CDR3 contains 15 residues. Trimming cost V 1 base and J 8 bases; bases outside gene matches: 3. Germline V CDR1 and CDR2: SGHRS, YFSETQ. The DNA of the CDR3 is TGCGCCAGCAGCTTGACACTAGCGGGGGGGGATGAGCAGTTCTTC. The encoded protein is CASSLTLAGGDEQFF.

Many counts were recorded for this clonotype. The chain uses TRBV28 and TRBJ2-7; no reliable D call. Trimming removed 6 bases from V and 0 bases from J, with 12 bases in between. The CDR3 has 14 residues. Germline-derived CDR1 and CDR2 are MDHEN and SYDVKM. CDR3 bases: TGTGCCAGCAGGAAGACACTCAGCTCCTACGAGCAGTACTTC. It is translated as CASRKTLSSYEQYF. Complete variable domain (other parts from reference TRBV28 and TRBJ2-7): DVKVTQSSRYLVKRTGEKVFLECVQDMDHENMFWYRQDPGLGLRLIYFSYDVKMKEKGDIPEGYSVSREKKERFSLILESASTNQTSMYLCASRKTLSSYEQYFGPGTRLTVT.

This clonotype showed up many times. The chain employs TRBV29-1 and TRBJ2-1, with 9 nucleotides matching TRBD2. This CDR3 is 17 amino acids long. After removal of 6 bases from V and 3 bases from J, the junction contained 15 bases not matched to a gene. The germline CDR1 and CDR2 sequences are SQVTM and ANQGSEA. CDR3 protein: CSVIPPDVAGVYNEQFF. The CDR3 bases are TGCAGCGTGATACCTCCCGATGTAGCGGGAGTCTACAATGAGCAGTTCTTC.

This clonotype was counted at least ten times. The rearrangement uses TRBV5-1 and TRBJ2-7; perhaps TRBD2 as D (6 bases). There are 14 residues in the CDR3. CDR1 SGHRS and CDR2 YFSETQ come from the germline V gene. The V gene lost 4 bases and the J gene lost 2 bases, with 13 bases spanning the gap. The CDR3 protein is CASSAGPGPYEQYF. The CDR3 coding sequence is TGCGCCAGCAGCGCGGGGCCAGGCCCCTACGAGCAGTACTTC.

This clonotype was seen at least ten times. The J gene is TRBJ1-5, the V gene TRBV12-3 or TRBV12-4; D gene unclear. The V gene lost 6 bases and the J gene lost 5 bases, with 11 bases spanning the gap. There are 13 residues in the CDR3. The CDR3 here is CASSPGSHQPQHF. CDR3 coding DNA: TGTGCCAGCAGCCCCGGGAGTCATCAGCCCCAGCATTTT.

A remark on this clonotype: A much larger clonotype is one base distant, so this may be a read error. This chain joins TRBV3-1 and TRBJ2-5; the D gene is possibly TRBD2 (5 bases). The germline CDR1 and CDR2 sequences are LGHDT and YNNKEL (reference sequence). The CDR3 runs to 16 residues. The CDR3 sequence is CACSQSERRYQETQYF. CDR3 coding DNA: TGTGCCTGCAGCCAGAGTGAGCGGAGATACCAAGAGACCCAGTACTTC.

In its sample, this clonotype was seen many times. This rearrangement joins TRBV6-5 to TRBJ2-2, with D maybe TRBD2 (6 bases). The length of the CDR3 is 18 residues. CDR1 is MNHEY, CDR2 SVGAGI, per germline. The V end was cut by 2 bases, the J end by 3 bases, with 19 bases between. CDR3 sequence: CASSYGAGPRYYTGELFF. The DNA of the CDR3 is TGTGCCAGCAGTTACGGCGCGGGGCCACGGTACTACACCGGGGAGCTGTTTTTT.

The V call is TRBV4-2, the J call TRBJ2-1, with a possible D match to TRBD2 (6 bases). V was pared by 3 bases and J by 3 bases, with 18 bases between. Germline CDR1 and CDR2: LGHNA and YNFKEQ. This CDR3 spans 17 amino acids. CDR3 bases: TGTGCCAGCAGCCACTCCCCGGGGGTCCGCTACTACAATGAGCAGTTCTTC. Protein: CASSHSPGVRYYNEQFF.

The chain combines TRBV7-2 with TRBJ1-1, with D tentatively TRBD1 (6 bases). The CDR3 covers 16 residues. Trimming took off 1 base at V and 0 bases at J, with 12 bases between the two ends. CDR1 is SGHTA, CDR2 FQGNSA, per germline. CDR3 protein: CASSLDGGPVNTEAFF. The DNA of the CDR3 is TGTGCCAGCAGCTTAGATGGGGGGCCCGTGAACACTGAAGCTTTCTTT.

Many counts were recorded for this clonotype. The chain employs TRBV5-1 and TRBJ2-5; D perhaps matches TRBD2 (6 bases). Trimming removed 2 bases at V and 2 bases at J, with 13 bases between. Germline CDR1 SGHRS, CDR2 YFSETQ. CDR3 length equals 15 residues. The CDR3 nucleotides are TGCGCCAGCAGCTTCCAGGGAGGATGGCAAGAGACCCAGTACTTC. As protein: CASSFQGGWQETQYF.

This clonotype was counted at least ten times. J is TRBJ2-7 and V is TRBV6-1, with 9 nucleotides matching TRBD1. The germline gives CDR1 MNHNS, CDR2 SASEGT. V dropped 6 bases and J dropped 3; count of bases not matched to a gene: 9. The CDR3 has 15 amino acids. CDR3 protein: CASSLADRGSYEQYF. CDR3 coding DNA: TGTGCCAGCAGCCTAGCGGACAGGGGAAGCTACGAGCAGTACTTC.

This clonotype has ten or more counts. V and J are TRBV3-1 and TRBJ2-7; D is unclear. V was trimmed by 4 bases and J by 3 bases, leaving 10 bases between them. Germline V gives CDR1 LGHDT, CDR2 YNNKEL (reference sequence). The CDR3 contains 13 residues. The CDR3 sequence is CASSPYSGYEQYF. CDR3 bases: TGTGCCAGCAGCCCTTACTCGGGCTACGAGCAGTACTTC.

At least ten counts were recorded for this clonotype. The chain combines TRBV20-1 with TRBJ2-7, with D possibly TRBD1 on 6 matching bases. V was trimmed by 0 bases and J by 3 bases, leaving 21 bases between them. CDR1 and CDR2 (germline): DFQATT, SNEGSKA (reference sequence). CDR3 size: 17 residues. The CDR3: CSARDDGQLLTLYEQYF. CDR3 nucleotides: TGCAGTGCTAGAGACGATGGACAGCTACTAACCCTCTACGAGCAGTACTTC.